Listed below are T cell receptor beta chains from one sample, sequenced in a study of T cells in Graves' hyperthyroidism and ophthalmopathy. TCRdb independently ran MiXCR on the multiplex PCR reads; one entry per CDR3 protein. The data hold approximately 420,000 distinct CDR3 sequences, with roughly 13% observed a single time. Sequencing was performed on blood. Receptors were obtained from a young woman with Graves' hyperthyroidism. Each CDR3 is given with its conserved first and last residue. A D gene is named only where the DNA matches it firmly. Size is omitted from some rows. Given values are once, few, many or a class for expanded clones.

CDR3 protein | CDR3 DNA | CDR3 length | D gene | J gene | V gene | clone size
CASSPTVDSGNTIYF | TGTGCCAGTAGCCCGACAGTAGACTCTGGAAACACCATATATTTT | 15 | NA | TRBJ1-3 | TRBV19 | NA
CAISRDRNQPQHF | TGTGCCATCAGCCGGGACAGGAATCAGCCCCAGCATTTT | 13 | TRBD1 | TRBJ1-5 | TRBV10-3 | few
CASSYSAGSYEQYF | TGTGCCAGCAGTTATTCCGCAGGCTCCTACGAGCAGTACTTC | 14 | NA | TRBJ2-7 | TRBV6-2/TRBV6-3 | NA
CASSYSIEGTEAFF | TGTGCCAGCAGTTACTCGATCGAGGGCACTGAAGCTTTCTTT | 14 | NA | TRBJ1-1 | TRBV6-5 | NA
CASVTPGYQPQHF | TGTGCCAGCGTCACCCCAGGGTATCAGCCCCAGCATTTT | 13 | NA | TRBJ1-5 | TRBV28 | many
CASSFFRGPGYGYTF | TGTGCCAGCAGTTTTTTTAGGGGGCCAGGCTATGGCTACACCTTC | 15 | TRBD1 | TRBJ1-2 | TRBV28 | few
CAWSPVGRGWDTEAFF | TGTGCCTGGAGCCCGGTCGGTCGGGGGTGGGACACTGAAGCTTTCTTT | 16 | NA | TRBJ1-1 | TRBV30 | NA
CATSAPGASGNTIYF | TGTGCCACCTCAGCCCCCGGGGCATCTGGAAACACCATATATTTT | 15 | NA | TRBJ1-3 | TRBV2 | few
CASSPSAGQGGDEKLFF | TGTGCCAGCAGCCCTTCCGCCGGCCAGGGTGGGGATGAAAAACTGTTTTTT | 17 | NA | TRBJ1-4 | TRBV9 | NA
CASSTRTGAPGNEQFF | TGTGCCAGCAGCACTCGGACAGGGGCCCCGGGCAATGAGCAGTTCTTC | 16 | TRBD1 | TRBJ2-1 | TRBV9 | NA
CSVSPGVYNEQFF | TGCAGCGTCAGCCCGGGAGTCTACAATGAGCAGTTCTTC | 13 | NA | TRBJ2-1 | TRBV29-1 | many
CASRTGGLETQYF | TGTGCCAGCAGGACAGGGGGCCTAGAGACCCAGTACTTC | 13 | TRBD1 | TRBJ2-5 | TRBV6-2/TRBV6-3 | many
CASSFPSGALAGGLGEQYF | TGTGCCAGCAGCTTCCCCTCGGGGGCTCTAGCGGGAGGGCTAGGCGAGCAGTACTTC | 19 | TRBD2 | TRBJ2-7 | TRBV7-9 | many
CASGGFARVNEKLFF | TGTGCCAGCGGGGGATTTGCGAGAGTAAATGAAAAACTGTTTTTT | 15 | NA | TRBJ1-4 | TRBV6-1 | few
CASSPFRQGTDTQYF | TGTGCCAGCTCACCATTCCGACAGGGGACAGATACGCAGTATTTT | 15 | TRBD1 | TRBJ2-3 | TRBV18 | many
CASSATLAWANEKLFF | TGTGCCAGCAGCGCGACCCTCGCTTGGGCTAATGAAAAACTGTTTTTT | 16 | NA | TRBJ1-4 | TRBV5-5 | NA
CASSYDNRVYGYTF | TGTGCCAGCAGTTACGATAACAGGGTCTATGGCTACACCTTC | 14 | NA | TRBJ1-2 | TRBV6-2/TRBV6-3 | NA
CASSLTGTGEQVTYF | TGCGCCAGCAGCTTGACCGGGACGGGGGAACAGGTCACGTACTTC | 15 | NA | TRBJ2-5 | TRBV5-1 | few
CASSAPGTSGTRRDTQYF | TGTGCCAGTAGTGCCCCCGGGACTAGCGGGACCAGGAGAGATACGCAGTATTTT | 18 | TRBD2 | TRBJ2-3 | TRBV19 | NA
CASSAREIGPQHF | TGCGCCAGCAGTGCGAGGGAGATTGGGCCCCAGCATTTT | 13 | NA | TRBJ1-5 | TRBV10-2 | many
CASSQGQRQMNYGYTF | TGTGCCAGCAGCCAAGGGCAGAGGCAGATGAACTATGGCTACACCTTC | 16 | NA | TRBJ1-2 | TRBV14 | few
CASRLGLAGESEQYF | TGTGCCAGCAGACTGGGACTAGCGGGAGAATCCGAGCAGTACTTC | 15 | TRBD2 | TRBJ2-7 | TRBV28 | many
CASSLITGGGPEAFF | TGTGCCAGCAGTTTAATAACTGGGGGCGGCCCTGAAGCTTTCTTT | 15 | NA | TRBJ1-1 | TRBV12-3/TRBV12-4 | many
CASSLGQGNIQYF | TGTGCTAGCAGCTTGGGACAGGGGAACATTCAGTACTTC | 13 | TRBD1 | TRBJ2-4 | TRBV7-9 | NA
CASSLFFDSGRIETQYF | TGCGCCAGCAGCTTGTTCTTTGATAGCGGGAGGATCGAGACCCAGTACTTC | 17 | TRBD2 | TRBJ2-5 | TRBV5-1 | many
CASSPSRLNQPQHF | TGTGCCAGCAGCCCCAGCCGGCTTAATCAGCCCCAGCATTTT | 14 | NA | TRBJ1-5 | TRBV6-2/TRBV6-3 | many
CASRSGTGVYEQYF | TGTGCCAGCAGATCCGGGACAGGGGTGTACGAGCAGTACTTC | 14 | TRBD1 | TRBJ2-7 | TRBV6-1 | NA